Listed here are 6 T cell receptor beta chains from one sample, sequenced in a study of blood T cell repertoires in COVID-19. TCRdb keeps only in-frame clones here, not all; method: immunoSEQ multiplex PCR. The sample carries 100,000 to 140,000 clones, about 89% recorded once. The specimen sequenced was peripheral blood. All receptors derive from a woman younger than 45 with acute or convalescent COVID-19.

This sequence joins TRBV30 and TRBJ2-7; D possibly corresponds to TRBD1 (5 bases). The length of the CDR3 is 14 residues. The ends were cut back, 5 bases at V and 2 bases at J, with 16 bases in the middle. CDR1 and CDR2 from the germline V gene are GTSNPN and SVGIG (reference sequence). Written as DNA, the CDR3 is TGTGCCTGGGCCCGAACAGGAGCCACCTACGAGCAGTACTTC. It yields the protein CAWARTGATYEQYF.

The chain combines TRBV6-5 with TRBJ1-5; 8 bases are a match to TRBD1. The length of the CDR3 is 15 residues. The J segment lost 4 bases and the V segment lost 5 bases, leaving 7 bases of the junction unmatched. The germline CDR1 and CDR2 sequences are MNHEY and SVGAGI. DNA for the CDR3: TGTGCCAGCAGTCTAGGGGGACAGGATAATCAGCCCCAGCATTTT. It encodes CASSLGGQDNQPQHF.

The sample holds one count of this clone. The chain couples TRBV30 to TRBJ1-2, with D possibly matching TRBD1 (6 bases). Between the trimmed V and J ends, which lost 3 bases and 4 bases, there was a span of 12 bases. Germline CDR1 and CDR2: GTSNPN and SVGIG (reference sequence). This CDR3 is built from 13 residues. CDR3 in DNA: TGTGCCTGGAGGATACAGGGAGTCTATGGCTACACCTTC. Translation gives CAWRIQGVYGYTF.

The V gene is TRBV7-2, the J gene TRBJ1-4; no clear D gene. V dropped 2 bases and J dropped 10 bases, with 23 bases sitting between them. The germline gives CDR1 SGHTA, CDR2 FQGNSA. The CDR3 has 17 amino acids. CDR3 protein: CASSLTNPTRLASKLFF. CDR3 in DNA: TGTGCCAGCAGCTTAACCAACCCCACCCGTCTGGCATCAAAACTGTTTTTT.

The chain is built from TRBV9 and TRBJ1-2, with unresolved D. The V gene's germline CDR1 is SGDLS and CDR2 YYNGEE. The CDR3 is 18 residues long. Trimming cost V 0 bases and J 0 bases, with 18 bases left between them. CDR3 bases: TGTGCCAGCAGCGTAGTATCCGAGGTCGGAGCGGCTAACTATGGCTACACCTTC. This sequence encodes CASSVVSEVGAANYGYTF.

This clone was picked up one time. This chain connects TRBV14 to TRBJ2-2, with D possibly TRBD1 on 5 matching bases. Germline assignment: CDR1 SGHDN and CDR2 FVKESK. Trimming took 1 base from V and 7 from J, leaving 10 bases between them. This CDR3 spans 14 amino acids. CDR3 DNA sequence: TGTGCCAGCAGCCAAGGGTCAGGGCTCGGGGAGCTGTTTTTT. Residues: CASSQGSGLGELFF.